This T cell receptor (beta chain) was profiled in a study of T cell repertoires in cytomegalovirus infection. Study information: The public TCR beta signatures pointed to both CMV infection and matching HLA type.

General study findings and limits: Dominant in the ex vivo response were TCR beta clonotypes restricted by HLA-C and specific for CMV. People with CMV and the relevant HLA were identified by cumulative public TCR beta family frequency.

Germline V gene data show CDR1 as MNHEY and CDR2 as SVGAGI. J was trimmed by 4 bases and V by 2 bases; bases with no gene match: 14. The CDR3 has 18 amino acids. TCRdb reprocessed the reads with MiXCR, giving one entry per CDR3 protein. The table has about 770,000 distinct CDR3 sequences, 25% to 30% seen once; the top ten hold around 14%. This clonotype was detected only a few times. The target antigen is unknown. The chain is built from TRBV6-5 and TRBJ2-5, with TRBD1 identical over 9 bases. The sequencing here drew on cultured CD8+ T cells from PBMCs, taken from culture after CMV antigen stimulation. The clonotype originates from a human donor in good health (CMV status not recorded). Some clones in this sample may be carry-over from other donors' samples. CDR3 amino acids: CASSYGPGQGVMGETQYF. Written as DNA, the CDR3 is TGTGCCAGCAGTTACGGACCGGGACAGGGAGTAATGGGAGAGACCCAGTACTTC.